These 2 T cell receptor beta chains originate from one sample sequenced in a study of blood T cell repertoires in COVID-19. Clones were sequenced by immunoSEQ multiplex PCR, and TCRdb holds only the in-frame ones, with some missing. Of about 240,000 clones listed, 86% are singletons. The sequencing sample was made of peripheral blood. Receptors were obtained from an elderly man with acute or convalescent COVID-19.

This clone was counted once. The chain has TRBV2 and TRBJ1-1; D ambiguous. The V gene lost 7 bases and the J gene lost 0 bases, with 12 bases spanning the gap. From germline, CDR1 is SNHLY and CDR2 FYNNEI. The CDR3 contains 14 residues. The CDR3 sequence: CASTLGGMNTEAFF. CDR3 coding DNA: TGTGCCAGCACCCTAGGAGGAATGAACACTGAAGCTTTCTTT.

The V gene is TRBV7-8, the J gene TRBJ2-1; D perhaps matches TRBD2 (5 bases). The ends were cut back, 6 bases at V and 0 bases at J, with 12 bases in the middle. CDR3 length equals 15 residues. The germline gives CDR1 SGHVS, CDR2 FQNEAQ. CDR3 in amino acids: CASSLRRSSYNEQFF. CDR3 nucleotide sequence: TGTGCCAGCAGTTTAAGGAGGAGCTCCTACAATGAGCAGTTCTTC.